The present T cell receptor beta chain was sequenced within a study of blood T cell repertoires in COVID-19. Study as a whole: Some COVID-19 samples were acute and others convalescent; all came from the United States, Italy and Spain.

Losses at the gene ends were 6 bases for V and 3 bases for J; bases not matched to a gene: 3. The germline V gene has CDR1 MDHEN and CDR2 SYDVKM. The CDR3 spans 13 residues. Per the original data handling: Estimates of nucleated cell counts were drawn from the amplification of reference gene primers. Clones were sequenced by immunoSEQ multiplex PCR, and TCRdb holds only the in-frame ones, with some missing. Clone size and the V and J calls come from that table; the DNA yielded D and trimming. The sample records about 140,000 clones, 84% being singletons. The chain joins TRBV28 to TRBJ2-3; 7 nucleotides agree with TRBD1. The TCR comes from a man younger than 40 with COVID-19, enrolled during active disease. The sample comprised peripheral blood. Written as DNA, the CDR3 is TGTGCCAGCAGGGGGACAGAAACAGATACGCAGTATTTT. It encodes CASRGTETDTQYF.